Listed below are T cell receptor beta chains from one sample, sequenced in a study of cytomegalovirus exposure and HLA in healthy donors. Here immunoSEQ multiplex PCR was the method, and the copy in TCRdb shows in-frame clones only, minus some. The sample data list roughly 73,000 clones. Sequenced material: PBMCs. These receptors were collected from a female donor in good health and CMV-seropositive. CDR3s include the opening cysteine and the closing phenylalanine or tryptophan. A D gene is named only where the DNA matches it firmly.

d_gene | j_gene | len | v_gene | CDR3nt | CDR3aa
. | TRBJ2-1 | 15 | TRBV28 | TGTGCCAGCAGTTTACCGGAGTCCTTCGACAATGAGCAGTTCTTC | CASSLPESFDNEQFF
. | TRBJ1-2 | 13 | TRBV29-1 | TGCAGCGCTCGGTCGGAGGGCGAGGTTGGCTACACCTTC | CSARSEGEVGYTF
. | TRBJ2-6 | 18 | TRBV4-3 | TGCGCCAGCAGCCAAGAGCCAGCGGCGAGCTCTGGGGCCAACGTCCTGACTTTC | CASSQEPAASSGANVLTF
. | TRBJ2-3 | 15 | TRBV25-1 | TGTGCCAGCAGTGATCTCGTAACAAGTCAGGATACGCAGTATTTT | CASSDLVTSQDTQYF
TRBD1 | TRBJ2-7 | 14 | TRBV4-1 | TGCGCCAGCAGCCACCCGACAGGGAACTACGAGCAGTACTTC | CASSHPTGNYEQYF
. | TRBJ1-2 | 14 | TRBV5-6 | TGTGCCAGCAGCTTCGGGGTAGTGGACTATGGCTACACCTTC | CASSFGVVDYGYTF
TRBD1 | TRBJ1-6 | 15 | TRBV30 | TGTGCCTGGAAGGAACTGACAGGGGCCAATTCACCCCTCCACTTT | CAWKELTGANSPLHF
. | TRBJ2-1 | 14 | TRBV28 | TGTGCCAGCAAATTAGTTTCCCCTTACAATGAGCAGTTCTTC | CASKLVSPYNEQFF
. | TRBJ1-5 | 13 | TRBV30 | TGTGCCTGGACAGGCAGGGATCATCAGCCCCAGCATTTT | CAWTGRDHQPQHF
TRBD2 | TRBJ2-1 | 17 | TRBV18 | TGTGCCAGCTCACCACGCATAGCGGGAGAATCCTACAATGAGCAGTTCTTC | CASSPRIAGESYNEQFF
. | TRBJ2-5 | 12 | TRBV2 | TGTGCCAGCGGGAGCACCCAAGAGACCCAGTACTTC | CASGSTQETQYF
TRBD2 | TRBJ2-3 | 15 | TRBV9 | TGTGCCAGCAGCGCATCCGGGACTAGCGCAGATACGCAGTATTTT | CASSASGTSADTQYF
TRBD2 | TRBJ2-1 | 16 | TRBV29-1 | TGCAGCGTGGGGGGAGAGGGAGGGGCGATCTACAATGAGCAGTTCTTC | CSVGGEGGAIYNEQFF
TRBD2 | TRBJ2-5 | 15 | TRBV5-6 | TGTGCCAGCAGCTCCACGTGGGGGGACGGGAGGGAGCAGTACTTC | CASSSTWGDGREQYF
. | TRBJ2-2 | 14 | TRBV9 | TGTGCCAGCAGCGTAGTCCAGAACACCGGGGAGCTGTTTTTT | CASSVVQNTGELFF
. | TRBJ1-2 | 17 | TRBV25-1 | TGTGCCAGCAGTGAATCTCACCGACAGCTTATGAACTATGGCTACACCTTC | CASSESHRQLMNYGYTF
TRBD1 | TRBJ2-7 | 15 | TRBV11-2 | TGTGCCAGCAGCTCCCTTCGGACAGGGGGCCACGAGCAGTACTTC | CASSSLRTGGHEQYF
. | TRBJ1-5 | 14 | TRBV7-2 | TGTGCCAGCAGTCTAAGGCCAGAGGGTCAGCCCCAGCATTTT | CASSLRPEGQPQHF
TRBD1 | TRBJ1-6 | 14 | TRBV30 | TGTGCCTGGAGTCCCGGGACAGGAAATTCACCCCTCCACTTT | CAWSPGTGNSPLHF
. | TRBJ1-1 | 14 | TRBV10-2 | TGCGCCAGCAGTGAGTCGAGAGGGAATGAAGAAGCTTTCTTT | CASSESRGNEEAFF
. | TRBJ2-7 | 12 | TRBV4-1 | TGCGCCAGCAGCCATACAGACGGTGAGCAGTACTTC | CASSHTDGEQYF
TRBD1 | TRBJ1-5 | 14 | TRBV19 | TGTGCCAGTAGCCCGACAGGGGGCAATCAGCCCCAGCATTTT | CASSPTGGNQPQHF
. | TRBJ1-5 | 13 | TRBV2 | TGTGCCAGCAGTGAAGGCCAGGAAAAACCCCAGCATTTT | CASSEGQEKPQHF
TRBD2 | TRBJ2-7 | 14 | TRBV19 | TGTGCCACCTCGACTACTAGCGCTGGCTACGAGCAGTACTTC | CATSTTSAGYEQYF
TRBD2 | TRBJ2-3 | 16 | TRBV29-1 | TGCAGCGGGGGGGGACTAGCGGGAGAAAGGACAGATACGCAGTATTTT | CSGGGLAGERTDTQYF
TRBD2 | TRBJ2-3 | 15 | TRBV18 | TGTGCCAGCTCCAGGGCGGGGGACGGCACAGATACGCAGTATTTT | CASSRAGDGTDTQYF
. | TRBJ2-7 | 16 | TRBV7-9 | TGTGCCAGCAGCTTAGAGGCAACGACTTATGCCTACGAGCAGTACTTC | CASSLEATTYAYEQYF
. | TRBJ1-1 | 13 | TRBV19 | TGTGCCAGTGTGGGGGGAATCGGAACTGAAGCTTTCTTT | CASVGGIGTEAFF
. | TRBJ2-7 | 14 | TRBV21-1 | TGTGCCAACTCCGGGACTAGCGGGGCCTACGAGCAGTACTTC | CANSGTSGAYEQYF
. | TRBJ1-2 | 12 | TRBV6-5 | TGTGCCAGCACCCCAGGCAGCTATGGCTACACCTTC | CASTPGSYGYTF
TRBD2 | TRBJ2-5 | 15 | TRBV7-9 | TGTGCCAGCAGCCAAGGGACTAGCCAACAAGAGACCCAGTACTTC | CASSQGTSQQETQYF
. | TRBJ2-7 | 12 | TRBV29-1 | TGCAGCGTCGGGGGTTTAACCTACGAGCAGTACTTC | CSVGGLTYEQYF
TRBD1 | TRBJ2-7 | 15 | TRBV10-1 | TGCGCCAGCAGGCGGACAGGCCATTCCCGGGGCGAGCAGTACTTC | CASRRTGHSRGEQYF
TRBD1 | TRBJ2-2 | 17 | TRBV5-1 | TGCGCCAGCTTCGTGGGACAGGGGGGAACGAGCACCGGGGAGCTGTTTTTT | CASFVGQGGTSTGELFF
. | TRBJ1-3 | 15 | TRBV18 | TGTGCCAGCTCACCGGAGGGAATCTCTGGAAACACCATATATTTT | CASSPEGISGNTIYF
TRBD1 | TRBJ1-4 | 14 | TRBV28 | TGTGCCAGCAGCTCGACAGGGGAGGGAGAAAAACTGTTTTTT | CASSSTGEGEKLFF
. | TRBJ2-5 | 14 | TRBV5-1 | TGCGCCAGCAGCTTAGGGACACTTCAAGAGACCCAGTACTTC | CASSLGTLQETQYF
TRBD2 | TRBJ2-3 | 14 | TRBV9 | TGTGCCAGCAGTCCAGCGGGAGGCACAGATACGCAGTATTTT | CASSPAGGTDTQYF
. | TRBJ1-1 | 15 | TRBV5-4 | TGTGCCAGCAGCCCTGGACAGTCCTCGGCATGGGCAGCTTTCTTT | CASSPGQSSAWAAFF
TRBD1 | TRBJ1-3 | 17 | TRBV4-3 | TGCGCCAGCTCCCCCGGGACAGGGTTGGGCGCTGGAAACACCATATATTTT | CASSPGTGLGAGNTIYF
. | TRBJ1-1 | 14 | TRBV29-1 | TGCAGCATAAGACCGGGACACCCGAACACTGAAGCTTTCTTT | CSIRPGHPNTEAFF
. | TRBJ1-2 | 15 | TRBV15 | TGTGCCACCAGCCAAAACCCGGGAGAACGCTATGGCTACACCTTC | CATSQNPGERYGYTF
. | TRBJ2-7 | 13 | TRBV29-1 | TGCAGCGTTTATCTCCCAGGGGAGTACGAGCAGTACTTC | CSVYLPGEYEQYF
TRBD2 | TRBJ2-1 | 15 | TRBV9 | TGTGCCAGCAGCGTTAGCGGGGGGCTTTACAATGAGCAGTTCTTC | CASSVSGGLYNEQFF
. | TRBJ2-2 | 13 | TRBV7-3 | TGTGCCAGCAGCCTAGCAAACGCCGGGGAGCTGTTTTTT | CASSLANAGELFF
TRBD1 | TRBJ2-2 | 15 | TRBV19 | TGTGCCAGTAGTATAACAGGGGGTAACACCGGGGAGCTGTTTTTT | CASSITGGNTGELFF
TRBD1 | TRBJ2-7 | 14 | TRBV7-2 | TGTGCCAGCAGCCAGGACAGGGGGGACTACGAGCAGTACTTC | CASSQDRGDYEQYF